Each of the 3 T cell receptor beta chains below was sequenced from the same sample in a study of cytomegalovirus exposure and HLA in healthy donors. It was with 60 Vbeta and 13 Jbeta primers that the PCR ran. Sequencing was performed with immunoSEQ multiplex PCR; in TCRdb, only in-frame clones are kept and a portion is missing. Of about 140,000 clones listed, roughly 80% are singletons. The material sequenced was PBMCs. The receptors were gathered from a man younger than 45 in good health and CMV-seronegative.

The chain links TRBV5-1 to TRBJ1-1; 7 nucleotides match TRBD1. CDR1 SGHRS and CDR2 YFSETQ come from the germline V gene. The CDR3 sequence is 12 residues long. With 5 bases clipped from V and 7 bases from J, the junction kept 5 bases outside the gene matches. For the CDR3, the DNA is TGCGCCAGCAGTTACGACAGGGTTGAAGCTTTCTTT. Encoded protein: CASSYDRVEAFF. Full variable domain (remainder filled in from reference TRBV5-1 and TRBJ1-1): KAGVTQTPRYLIKTRGQQVTLSCSPISGHRSVSWYQQTPGQGLQFLFEYFSETQRNKGNFPGRFSGRQFSNSRSEMNVSTLELGDSALYLCASSYDRVEAFFGQGTRLTVV.

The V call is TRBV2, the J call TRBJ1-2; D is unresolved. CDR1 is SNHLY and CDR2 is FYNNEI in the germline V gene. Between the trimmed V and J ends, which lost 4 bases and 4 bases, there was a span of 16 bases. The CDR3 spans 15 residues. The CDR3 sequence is CASSATTPSGYGYTF. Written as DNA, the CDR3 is TGTGCCAGCAGTGCCACTACTCCGTCGGGCTATGGCTACACCTTC.

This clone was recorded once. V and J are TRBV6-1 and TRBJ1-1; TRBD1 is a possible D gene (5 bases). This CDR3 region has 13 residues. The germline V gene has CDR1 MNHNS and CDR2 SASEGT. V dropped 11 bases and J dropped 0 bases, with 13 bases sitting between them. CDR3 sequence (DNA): TGTGCCGGTAAGACAGAACTGAACACTGAAGCTTTCTTT. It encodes CAGKTELNTEAFF.